The sequence of this T cell receptor beta chain was determined in a study of cytotoxic CD8 clonotypes in ibrutinib-treated CLL. Findings of the study overall: There were few public clonotypes, and on treatment they contracted or stayed stable.

The CDR3 is 9 amino acids. Germline CDR1 is SSHAT and CDR2 is FNYEAQ (reference sequence). This clone was counted between two and nine times. Antigen: not known. The germline gene is not matched at one end of the junction; a read error may be the cause. Researchers set a sequencing depth target of 1 in 200,000 to 1 in 1 million T cells. Sequencing used immunoSEQ multiplex PCR; TCRdb keeps in-frame clones, though not all of them. This sample has about 45,000 clones, with 60% to 75% found just once. The chain carries TRBV7-7 and TRBJ1-5; the D gene is possibly TRBD1 (5 bases). The TCR originated in a human donor with chronic lymphocytic leukemia. The input for sequencing was PBMCs, taken after 12 months of ibrutinib treatment. As DNA, the CDR3 is TGTGCTAGCAGCTGGGGACTGAATTTT. Amino acid sequence: CASSWGLNF.